This T cell receptor (beta chain) appears in the sequencing data of a study of PD-1 blockade in classical Hodgkin lymphoma. Study-level results: Complete responders matched newly diagnosed patients in baseline diversity.

This CDR3 has 13 residues. The ends were cut back, 6 bases at V and 3 bases at J, with 11 bases in the middle. Per the germline V gene, CDR1 is MDHEN and CDR2 is SYDVKM. As regards this clone: The antigen remains unidentified.

Brentuximab vedotin exposure varied, and every patient relapsed after autologous stem cell transplantation. The patients, who had relapsed/refractory classical Hodgkin lymphoma, achieved best responses of complete response, partial response or progressive disease. The method was immunoSEQ multiplex PCR; TCRdb's version includes in-frame clones alone and lacks a portion of them. The sample shows 55,000 to 75,000 clones, about 92% of them seen only once. The rearrangement uses TRBV28 and TRBJ1-1; D uncertain. The clonotype comes from a human donor with classical Hodgkin lymphoma. Sample: peripheral blood mononuclear cells (PBMCs), taken at baseline. The CDR3 DNA reads as TGTGCCAGCAGAAACGGACCCGACACTGAAGCTTTCTTT. Amino acid sequence: CASRNGPDTEAFF.